This TCR beta chain appears in the sequencing data of a study of blood T cell repertoires in COVID-19. Study as a whole: Acute and convalescent COVID-19 specimens originated in the United States, Italy and Spain. Nucleic acid was either cDNA or gDNA, and it came from T cells, B-cell-depleted T cells, or PBMCs.

V lost 5 bases and J 5 bases, leaving 9 bases between the germline ends. The CDR3 length is 11 residues. Per the germline V gene, CDR1 is GTSNPN and CDR2 is SVGIG (reference sequence). Source study methods: Using reference gene primer amplification, nucleated cell counts were estimated. Profiled with immunoSEQ multiplex PCR; TCRdb holds only in-frame clones, not every one. V and J calls and clone size are those listed in that table; D and trimming were worked out from the DNA. The top ten clones hold roughly 3.3% of a sample with roughly 190,000 clones, 86% of them seen once. This sequence originates from a man in his 70s with acute or convalescent COVID-19. The material sequenced was peripheral blood. J is TRBJ2-5 and V is TRBV30; TRBD2 might be the D (5 bases). CDR3 residues: CAWERSETQYF. The CDR3 DNA follows: TGTGCCTGGGAGCGGTCGGAGACCCAGTACTTC.